The 9 T cell receptor beta chains below were found in one sample sequenced in a study of blood T cell repertoires in COVID-19. Here immunoSEQ multiplex PCR was the method, and the copy in TCRdb shows in-frame clones only, minus some. The table lists 250,000 to 350,000 clones, approximately 90% of them singletons, with 3% in the top ten. The sample taken for sequencing was peripheral blood. These receptors were taken from a woman aged 25 to 39 with active or convalescent COVID-19.

The chain links TRBV20-1 to TRBJ2-3, with TRBD2 as a possible D gene (5 bases). Germline V gene lookup returns CDR1 DFQATT and CDR2 SNEGSKA (reference sequence). Trimming took 3 bases from V and 0 from J, leaving 22 bases between them. The CDR3 length is 18 residues. In nucleotides, the CDR3 is TGCAGTGCTAGTGCTAGCAGGACCTTGGTTAAAAGCACAGATACGCAGTATTTT. Amino acids: CSASASRTLVKSTDTQYF.

This clone appeared once. The chain uses TRBV6-6 and TRBJ2-3, with 7 bases lining up with TRBD1. V lost 10 bases, J lost 5 bases, and 3 bases stayed unmatched. CDR1 and CDR2 (germline): MNHNY, SVGAGI (reference sequence). The CDR3 consists of 11 residues. DNA for the CDR3: TGTGCCACCTCAGGGGGAGATACGCAGTATTTT. Its protein is CATSGGDTQYF.

Comment on this clone: Additional DNA sequences in this sample encode the identical CDR3. The chain couples TRBV18 to TRBJ1-4, with D possibly matching TRBD1 (6 bases). The CDR3 is 13 amino acids. Trimming stripped 0 bases from V and 8 bases from J, with 7 bases between. From germline, CDR1 is KGHSH and CDR2 LQKENI. The chain's CDR3 is CASSPPQGEKLFF. DNA of the CDR3: TGTGCCAGCTCACCACCGCAGGGGGAAAAACTGTTTTTT.

The chain employs TRBV7-9 and TRBJ1-1; TRBD1 aligns across 9 bases. Germline V gene data show CDR1 as SEHNR and CDR2 as FQNEAQ (reference sequence). The CDR3 consists of 15 residues. The J segment lost 2 bases and the V segment lost 8 bases, leaving 9 bases of the junction unmatched. The CDR3 protein is CASQPGQGANTEAFF. DNA for the CDR3: TGTGCCAGCCAGCCGGGACAGGGAGCTAACACTGAAGCTTTCTTT.

This clone occurred once. The chain has TRBV7-6 and TRBJ1-6; possible D gene TRBD1, 6 bases. The CDR3 extends over 20 amino acids. Trimming removed 4 bases at V and 6 bases at J, with 28 bases between. Germline V gene lookup returns CDR1 SGHVS and CDR2 FNYEAQ. CDR3 in DNA: TGTGCCAGCAGCTCTAACCCTCCGGGACAAAGAAATCTGGGTAATTCACCCCTCCACTTT. Translation gives CASSSNPPGQRNLGNSPLHF.

The chain is built from TRBV7-2 and TRBJ1-5, with a tentative D call TRBD1 (5 bases). This CDR3 is 15 amino acids long. Deletions cut 3 bases from V and 6 bases from J, with 15 bases between. CDR1 and CDR2 from the germline V gene are SGHTA and FQGNSA. CDR3 region: CASSLGSGLGQPQHF. The CDR3 region has the DNA TGTGCCAGCAGCTTGGGGTCAGGGCTGGGTCAGCCCCAGCATTTT. Based on the CDR3 plus reference TRBV7-2 and TRBJ1-5, the full variable domain is GAGVSQSPSNKVTEKGKDVELRCDPISGHTALYWYRQSLGQGLEFLIYFQGNSAPDKSGLPSDRFSAERTGGSVSTLTIQRTQQEDSAVYLCASSLGSGLGQPQHFGDGTRLSIL.

The chain is built from TRBV6-5 and TRBJ1-6; D is ambiguous. V lost 7 bases to trimming and J lost 7 bases, with 11 bases between them. CDR1 and CDR2 from the germline V gene are MNHEY and SVGAGI. The CDR3 sequence is 13 residues long. CDR3 in amino acids: CASIVAENSPLHF. CDR3 DNA: TGTGCCAGCATCGTGGCGGAGAATTCACCCCTCCACTTT.

The CDR3 DNA follows: TGTGCCAGCAGTTACTCACAGGGGGCTATCTATGGCTACACCTTC. It codes for CASSYSQGAIYGYTF. The chain combines TRBV6-6 with TRBJ1-2; 9 bases fit TRBD1. CDR1 and CDR2 (germline): MNHNY, SVGAGI (reference sequence). Germline trimming cut 0 bases from V and 4 bases from J; bases unmatched to any gene: 3. The CDR3 contains 15 residues.

The CDR3 DNA sequence: TGTGCCAGCAGCGCCGAGGGGGCGGCTCGGCCCCAGCATTTT. Its protein is CASSAEGAARPQHF. The rearrangement links TRBV28 to TRBJ1-5; 7 bases map to TRBD1. Germline trimming cut 6 bases from V and 9 bases from J; bases unmatched to any gene: 11. The germline gives CDR1 MDHEN, CDR2 SYDVKM. The CDR3 runs 14 residues.